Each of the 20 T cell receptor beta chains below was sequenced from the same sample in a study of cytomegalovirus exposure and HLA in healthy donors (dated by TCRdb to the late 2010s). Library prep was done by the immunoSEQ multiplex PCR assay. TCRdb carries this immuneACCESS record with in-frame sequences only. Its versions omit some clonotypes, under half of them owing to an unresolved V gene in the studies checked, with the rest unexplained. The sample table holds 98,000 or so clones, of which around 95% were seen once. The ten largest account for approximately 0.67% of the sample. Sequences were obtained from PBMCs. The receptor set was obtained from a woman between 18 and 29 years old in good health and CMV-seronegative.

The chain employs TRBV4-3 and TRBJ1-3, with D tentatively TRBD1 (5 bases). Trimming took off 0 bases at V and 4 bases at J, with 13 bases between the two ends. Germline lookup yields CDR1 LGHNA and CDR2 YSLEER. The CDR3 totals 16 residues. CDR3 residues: CASSQDYPGWGNTIYF. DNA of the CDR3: TGCGCCAGCAGCCAAGATTACCCAGGGTGGGGAAACACCATATATTTT.

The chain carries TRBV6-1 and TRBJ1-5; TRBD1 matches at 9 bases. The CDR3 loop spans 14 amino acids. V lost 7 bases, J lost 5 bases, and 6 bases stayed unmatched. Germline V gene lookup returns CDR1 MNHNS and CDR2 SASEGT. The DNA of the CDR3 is TGTGCCAGCAACGACGGACAGGGGTATCAGCCCCAGCATTTT. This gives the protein CASNDGQGYQPQHF.

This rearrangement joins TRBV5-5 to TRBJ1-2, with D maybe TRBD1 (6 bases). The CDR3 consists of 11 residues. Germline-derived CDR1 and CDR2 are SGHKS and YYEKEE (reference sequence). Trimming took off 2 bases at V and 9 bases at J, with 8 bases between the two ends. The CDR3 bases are TGTGCCAGCAGCTTAACAGGGAGCTACACCTTC. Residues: CASSLTGSYTF.

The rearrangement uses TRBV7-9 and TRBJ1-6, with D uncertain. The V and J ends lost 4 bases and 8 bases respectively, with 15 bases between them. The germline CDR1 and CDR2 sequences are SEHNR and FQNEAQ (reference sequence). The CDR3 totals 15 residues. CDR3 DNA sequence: TGTGCCAGCAGCTCCGACACTCTGCAACATTCACCCCTCCACTTT. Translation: CASSSDTLQHSPLHF.

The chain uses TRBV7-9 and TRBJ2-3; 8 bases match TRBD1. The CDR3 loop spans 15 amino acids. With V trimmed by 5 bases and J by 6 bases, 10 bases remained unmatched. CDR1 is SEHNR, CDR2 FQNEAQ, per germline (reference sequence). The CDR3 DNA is TGTGCCAGCAGCCCGACGGACAGGGTGGCCGATACGCAGTATTTT. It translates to CASSPTDRVADTQYF.

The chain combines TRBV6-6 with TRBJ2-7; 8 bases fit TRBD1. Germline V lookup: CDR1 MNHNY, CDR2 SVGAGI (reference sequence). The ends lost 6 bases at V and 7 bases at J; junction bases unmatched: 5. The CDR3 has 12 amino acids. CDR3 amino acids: CASRSTGEEQYF. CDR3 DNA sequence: TGTGCCAGCAGATCGACAGGGGAGGAGCAGTACTTC.

CDR3 nucleotides: TGTGCCAGCAGTGATTCGTGGACAGGGAGTAACTATGGCTACACCTTC. It translates to CASSDSWTGSNYGYTF. This chain uses TRBV2 with TRBJ1-2; TRBD1 matches at 8 bases. Germline loops: CDR1 SNHLY, CDR2 FYNNEI. The CDR3 contains 16 residues. Trimming took 3 bases from V and 1 from J; bases not matched to a gene: 7.

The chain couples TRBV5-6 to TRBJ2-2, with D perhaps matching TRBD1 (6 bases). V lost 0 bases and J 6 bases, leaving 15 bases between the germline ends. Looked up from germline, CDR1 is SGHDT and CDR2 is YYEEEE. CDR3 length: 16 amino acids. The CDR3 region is CASSLVWTELPGELFF. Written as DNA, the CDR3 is TGTGCCAGCAGCTTGGTTTGGACAGAGTTGCCCGGGGAGCTGTTTTTT. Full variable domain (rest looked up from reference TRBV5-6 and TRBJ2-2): DAGVTQSPTHLIKTRGQQVTLRCSPKSGHDTVSWYQQALGQGPQFIFQYYEEEERQRGNFPDRFSGHQFPNYSSELNVNALLLGDSALYLCASSLVWTELPGELFFGEGSRLTVL.

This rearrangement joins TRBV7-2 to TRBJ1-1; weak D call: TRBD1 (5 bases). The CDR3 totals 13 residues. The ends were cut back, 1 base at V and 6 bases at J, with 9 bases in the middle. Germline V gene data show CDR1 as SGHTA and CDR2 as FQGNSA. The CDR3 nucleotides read TGTGCCAGCAGCTTAGGGAGGGGCGCTGAAGCTTTCTTT. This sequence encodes CASSLGRGAEAFF.

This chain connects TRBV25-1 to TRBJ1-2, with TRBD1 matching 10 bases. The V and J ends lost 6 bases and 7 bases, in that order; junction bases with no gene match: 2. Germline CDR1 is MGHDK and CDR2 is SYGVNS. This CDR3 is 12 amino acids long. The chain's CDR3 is CASRGDRGGYTF. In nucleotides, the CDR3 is TGTGCCAGCAGGGGGGACAGGGGTGGCTACACCTTC.

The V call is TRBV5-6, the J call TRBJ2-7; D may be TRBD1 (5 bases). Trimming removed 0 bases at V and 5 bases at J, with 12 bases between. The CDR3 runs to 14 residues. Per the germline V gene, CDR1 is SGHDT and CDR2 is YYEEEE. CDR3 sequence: CASSLGQTAHEQYF. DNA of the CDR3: TGTGCCAGCAGCTTGGGACAGACCGCCCACGAGCAGTACTTC.

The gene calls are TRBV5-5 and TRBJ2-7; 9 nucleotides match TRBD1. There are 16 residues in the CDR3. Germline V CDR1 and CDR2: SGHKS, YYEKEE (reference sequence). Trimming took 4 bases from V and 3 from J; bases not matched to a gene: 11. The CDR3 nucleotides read TGTGCCAGCAGCCCCCGGGACAGGGCAGGGGTCTACGAGCAGTACTTC. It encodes CASSPRDRAGVYEQYF.

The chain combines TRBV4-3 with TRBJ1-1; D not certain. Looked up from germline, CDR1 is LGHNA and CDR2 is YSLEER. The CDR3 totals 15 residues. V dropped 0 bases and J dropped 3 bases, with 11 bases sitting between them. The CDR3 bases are TGCGCCAGCAGCCAAGAAACGGGAACCCACACTGAAGCTTTCTTT. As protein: CASSQETGTHTEAFF.

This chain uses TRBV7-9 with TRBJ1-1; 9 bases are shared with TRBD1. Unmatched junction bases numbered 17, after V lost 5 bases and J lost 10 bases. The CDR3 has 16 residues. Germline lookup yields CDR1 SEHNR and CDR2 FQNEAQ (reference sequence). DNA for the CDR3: TGTGCCAGCAGCCGTACATCGGACAGGGGAAGTCACTCAGCTTTCTTT. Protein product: CASSRTSDRGSHSAFF.

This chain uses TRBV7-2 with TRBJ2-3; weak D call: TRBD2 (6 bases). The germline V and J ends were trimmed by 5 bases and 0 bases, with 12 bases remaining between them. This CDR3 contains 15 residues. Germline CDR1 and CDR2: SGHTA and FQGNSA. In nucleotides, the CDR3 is TGTGCCAGCAGCCTCTTCGGACTAAGCACAGATACGCAGTATTTT. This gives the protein CASSLFGLSTDTQYF. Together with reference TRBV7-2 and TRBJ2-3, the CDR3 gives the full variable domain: GAGVSQSPSNKVTEKGKDVELRCDPISGHTALYWYRQSLGQGLEFLIYFQGNSAPDKSGLPSDRFSAERTGGSVSTLTIQRTQQEDSAVYLCASSLFGLSTDTQYFGPGTRLTVL.

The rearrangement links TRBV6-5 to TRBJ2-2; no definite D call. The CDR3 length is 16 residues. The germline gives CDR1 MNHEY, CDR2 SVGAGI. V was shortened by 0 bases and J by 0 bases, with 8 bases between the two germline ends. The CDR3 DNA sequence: TGTGCCAGCAGTTACTCGGCAGTCGCGAACACCGGGGAGCTGTTTTTT. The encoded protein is CASSYSAVANTGELFF.

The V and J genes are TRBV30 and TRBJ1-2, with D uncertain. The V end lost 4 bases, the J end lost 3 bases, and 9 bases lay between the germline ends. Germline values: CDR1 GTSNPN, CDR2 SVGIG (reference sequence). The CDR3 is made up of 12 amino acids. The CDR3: CAWTEGYYGYTF. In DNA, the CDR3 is TGTGCCTGGACAGAGGGCTACTATGGCTACACCTTC.

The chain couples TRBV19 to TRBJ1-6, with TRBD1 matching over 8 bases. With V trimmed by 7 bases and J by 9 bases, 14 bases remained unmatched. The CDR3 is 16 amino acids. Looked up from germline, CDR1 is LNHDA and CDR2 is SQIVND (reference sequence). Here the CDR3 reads CASNHGQGDMGSPLHF. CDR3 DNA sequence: TGTGCCAGTAATCACGGACAGGGTGATATGGGTTCACCCCTCCACTTT.

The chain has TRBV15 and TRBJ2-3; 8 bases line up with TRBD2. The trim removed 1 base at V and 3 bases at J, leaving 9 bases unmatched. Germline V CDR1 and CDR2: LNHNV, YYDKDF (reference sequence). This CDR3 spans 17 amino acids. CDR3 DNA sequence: TGTGCCACCAGCAGAGGTCCTGCACTAGCGGCAACAGATACGCAGTATTTT. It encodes CATSRGPALAATDTQYF.

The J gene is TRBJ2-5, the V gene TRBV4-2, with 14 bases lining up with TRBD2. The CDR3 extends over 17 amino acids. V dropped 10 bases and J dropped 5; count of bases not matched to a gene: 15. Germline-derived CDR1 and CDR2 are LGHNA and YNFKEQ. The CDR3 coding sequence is TGTGCCACCCAGCGGACCCTGACTAGCGGGGGGGCGGAGACCCAGTACTTC. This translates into CATQRTLTSGGAETQYF.